The clone carrying this T cell receptor beta chain has just a few counts. Its antigen remains unknown. The data belong to a study of cytomegalovirus exposure and HLA in healthy donors. Study results and limitations: High specificity and sensitivity for cytomegalovirus status were reported for the classifier.

The V end was cut by 0 bases, the J end by 5 bases, with 7 bases between. CDR1 and CDR2 (germline): SGDLS, YYNGEE. The CDR3 runs 13 residues. Researchers ran the PCR with 60 Vbeta and 13 Jbeta primers. The assay was immunoSEQ multiplex PCR, and TCRdb's table has in-frame clones only and misses some. The table records tens of thousands of clones, over 60% of them present only once. The chain links TRBV9 to TRBJ2-3; tentative D call: TRBD2 (5 bases). The TCR originated in a woman aged 45-65 years in good health and CMV-seropositive. Sequencing was carried out using PBMCs. The CDR3 nucleotides are TGTGCCAGCAGCGTAGCGGGGAAAGATACGCAGTATTTT. This translates into CASSVAGKDTQYF.